The 18 T cell receptor beta chains reported below all come from one sample, sequenced in a study of T cell responses to AZD1222 COVID-19 vaccine. Using immunoSEQ multiplex PCR, the repertoire was profiled, and TCRdb retains in-frame clones only, with some absent. Here the sample spans 90,000 to 100,000 clones, approximately 88% being singletons. This specimen was peripheral blood, taken 28 days after the second AZD1222 dose. The source is an adult who received the AZD1222 COVID-19 vaccine.

The chain links TRBV7-3 to TRBJ2-7; 9 positions match TRBD1. Germline V gene sequence: CDR1 SGHTA, CDR2 FQGTGA. J lost 5 bases, V lost 5 bases, and 4 bases had no gene match. This CDR3 comprises 13 residues. The CDR3 DNA sequence: TGTGCCAGCAGCCCGGGACAGGGCCACGAGCAGTACTTC. Translation: CASSPGQGHEQYF.

The genes are TRBV2 and TRBJ1-4; no definite D call. This CDR3 spans 13 amino acids. V dropped 4 bases and J dropped 0 bases, with 3 bases sitting between them. CDR1 is SNHLY and CDR2 is FYNNEI in the germline V gene. The CDR3, as DNA: TGTGCCAGCAGTGGGTCAACTAATGAAAAACTGTTTTTT. This gives the protein CASSGSTNEKLFF.

The chain is built from TRBV6-6 and TRBJ2-7; 11 bases match TRBD1. The V gene's germline CDR1 is MNHNY and CDR2 SVGAGI (reference sequence). The J segment lost 2 bases and the V segment lost 7 bases, leaving 7 bases of the junction unmatched. The CDR3 has 15 residues. The CDR3 reads CASTDGTGGAYEQYF. As DNA, the CDR3 is TGTGCCAGCACCGACGGGACAGGGGGGGCCTACGAGCAGTACTTC.

V gene TRBV5-1 combines with J gene TRBJ2-1; D might be TRBD1 (7 bases). Germline CDR1 is SGHRS and CDR2 is YFSETQ. Trimming left V 2 bases short and J 3 bases short, with 15 bases between. This CDR3 is 16 amino acids long. The CDR3 bases are TGCGCCAGCAGCTTCCAGGGGGGTAGCGGCTACAATGAGCAGTTCTTC. Residues: CASSFQGGSGYNEQFF.

The rearrangement joins TRBV5-3 to TRBJ1-1; D ambiguous. TRBV5-3 is given ORF status, its function remaining uncertain. The CDR3 loop spans 13 amino acids. V lost 4 bases, J lost 11 bases, and 18 bases lay in between. In nucleotides, the CDR3 is TGTGCCAGAAGCCAGCACCCCAGGCGGCGGGCTTTCTTT. It encodes CARSQHPRRRAFF.

V is TRBV27 and J is TRBJ1-1; D remains ambiguous. The CDR3 is 13 amino acids. V lost 2 bases and J lost 2, with 6 bases in between. The germline CDR1 and CDR2 sequences are MNHEY and SMNVEV (reference sequence). The CDR3 bases are TGTGCCAGCAGTTTAATCCCCAACACTGAAGCTTTCTTT. Residues: CASSLIPNTEAFF.

The rearrangement links TRBV7-2 to TRBJ2-3; 7 nucleotides align to TRBD2. This CDR3 has 14 residues. V dropped 10 bases and J dropped 2; count of bases not matched to a gene: 9. The germline V gene encodes CDR1 SGHTA and CDR2 FQGNSA. CDR3 loop: CAMKAGGNTDTQYF. In DNA form, the CDR3 reads TGTGCCATGAAGGCCGGGGGGAACACAGATACGCAGTATTTT.

The chain recombines TRBV7-8 with TRBJ1-6; no clear D. Deletions cut 5 bases from V and 10 bases from J, with 12 bases between. Germline lookup yields CDR1 SGHVS and CDR2 FQNEAQ. This CDR3 comprises 13 residues. In DNA form, the CDR3 reads TGTGCCAGCAGCCGATACGAACAGTCACCCCTCCACTTT. It codes for CASSRYEQSPLHF.

This rearrangement joins TRBV6-6 to TRBJ2-3, with 8 bases matching TRBD1. The CDR3 totals 15 residues. With V trimmed by 6 bases and J by 0 bases, 5 bases remained unmatched. CDR1 is MNHNY, CDR2 SVGAGI, per germline (reference sequence). The CDR3 is CASRGQATSTDTQYF. CDR3 nucleotides: TGTGCCAGCAGGGGACAGGCGACTAGCACAGATACGCAGTATTTT.

This chain connects TRBV5-4 to TRBJ2-3; no clear D gene. Germline CDR1 and CDR2: SGHNT and YYREEE (reference sequence). CDR3 size: 13 residues. With 0 bases removed from V and 6 bases from J, the gap between germline ends came to 8 bases. The CDR3: CASSLGVGDTQYF. The CDR3, as DNA: TGTGCCAGCAGCTTGGGGGTGGGGGATACGCAGTATTTT.

The chain combines TRBV19 with TRBJ2-5; tentatively, D is TRBD1 (5 bases). In germline, CDR1 is LNHDA, CDR2 SQIVND (reference sequence). The CDR3 totals 13 residues. V dropped 2 bases and J dropped 1 base, with 5 bases sitting between them. The CDR3 loop is CASSIRGQETQYF. The CDR3 DNA reads as TGTGCCAGTAGTATAAGGGGCCAAGAGACCCAGTACTTC. The full variable domain, in which reference TRBV19 and TRBJ2-5 provide the parts outside the CDR3, is DGGITQSPKYLFRKEGQNVTLSCEQNLNHDAMYWYRQDPGQGLRLIYYSQIVNDFQKGDIAEGYSVSREKKESFPLTVTSAQKNPTAFYLCASSIRGQETQYFGPGTRLLVL.

The chain links TRBV11-2 to TRBJ2-3; TRBD2 matches 10 bases. J lost 1 base, V lost 0 bases, and 7 bases had no gene match. Looked up from germline, CDR1 is SGHAT and CDR2 is FQNNGV. The CDR3 runs 18 residues. CDR3: CASSLEIGTSVGTDTQYF. DNA for the CDR3: TGTGCCAGCAGCTTAGAGATCGGGACTAGCGTGGGCACAGATACGCAGTATTTT.

The chain has TRBV7-9 and TRBJ2-1, with 10 bases aligning to TRBD2. In germline, CDR1 is SEHNR, CDR2 FQNEAQ (reference sequence). CDR3 length: 16 amino acids. With V trimmed by 4 bases and J by 8 bases, 11 bases remained unmatched. CDR3 bases: TGTGCCAGCAGCTATACGGGGACTAGCGATGTAGATGAGCAGTTCTTC. It is translated as CASSYTGTSDVDEQFF.

The V call is TRBV20-1, the J call TRBJ2-7; TRBD2 matches at 12 bases. This CDR3 comprises 17 residues. Germline V gives CDR1 DFQATT, CDR2 SNEGSKA (reference sequence). J lost 2 bases, V lost 3 bases, and 11 bases had no gene match. Here the CDR3 DNA reads TGCAGTGCTAGTATTCTAGCGGGAGGGCCGAGCCCCTACGAGCAGTACTTC. Protein: CSASILAGGPSPYEQYF.

This sequence joins TRBV10-3 and TRBJ1-2; D is uncertain. Germline V gene sequence: CDR1 ENHRY, CDR2 SYGVKD. Trimming stripped 1 base from V and 8 bases from J, with 8 bases between. CDR3 length equals 12 residues. DNA of the CDR3: TGTGCCATCAGTGAGTACGAGTCCGGCTACACCTTC. The encoded protein is CAISEYESGYTF.

The chain carries TRBV25-1 and TRBJ1-1; D not certain. The CDR3 covers 15 residues. Per the germline V gene, CDR1 is MGHDK and CDR2 is SYGVNS. Trimming shortened V by 2 bases and J by 5 bases, and 15 bases separated the two germline ends. The CDR3 region has the DNA TGTGCCAGCAGTGAAACCCTTAATTCCGGGACTGAAGCTTTCTTT. Residues: CASSETLNSGTEAFF.

V gene TRBV30 combines with J gene TRBJ1-1; D not certain. CDR1 and CDR2 from the germline V gene are GTSNPN and SVGIG (reference sequence). Trimming left V 0 bases short and J 7 bases short, with 15 bases between. There are 14 residues in the CDR3. CDR3 in DNA: TGTGCCTGGAGTGTTCCAGGCTTAGGTAGTGAAGCTTTCTTT. This gives the protein CAWSVPGLGSEAFF.

V usage is TRBV25-1 and J usage is TRBJ2-7, with TRBD1 identical over 9 bases. The CDR3 length is 13 residues. V dropped 6 bases and J dropped 6; count of bases not matched to a gene: 6. CDR1 is MGHDK and CDR2 is SYGVNS in the germline V gene. The CDR3 region has the DNA TGTGCCAGCAGAGGACAGGGGACGTTCGAGCAGTACTTC. It yields the protein CASRGQGTFEQYF.